The 7 T cell receptor beta chains in this list originate from one sample, sequenced in a study of shared clonotypes between healthy human individuals. The data were produced by immunoSEQ multiplex PCR, yet TCRdb's version contains in-frame clones alone and is incomplete. The table has more than 2,000,000 clones, just over 90% seen once. The sequenced sample consisted of naive CD4+ T cells sorted from blood. Subset defined: CD45RA+ positively selected. Source of these receptors: a man aged 18 to 35 in good health.

The chain recombines TRBV5-6 with TRBJ2-7, with a tentative D call TRBD2 (5 bases). The CDR3 extends over 13 amino acids. With 5 bases removed from V and 3 bases from J, the gap between germline ends came to 12 bases. The V gene's germline CDR1 is SGHDT and CDR2 YYEEEE. The CDR3 loop reads CASRPGSRYEQYF. Here the CDR3 DNA reads TGTGCCAGCAGGCCGGGGTCCCGCTACGAGCAGTACTTC.

The chain combines TRBV11-2 with TRBJ2-7; TRBD2 aligns across 10 bases. J lost 3 bases, V lost 0 bases, and 8 bases had no gene match. The CDR3 extends over 17 amino acids. Germline V gene data show CDR1 as SGHAT and CDR2 as FQNNGV. CDR3: CASSLDSGASGSYEQYF. In DNA, the CDR3 is TGTGCCAGCAGCTTAGATAGCGGGGCTAGCGGGAGCTACGAGCAGTACTTC.

The V call is TRBV6-1, the J call TRBJ1-2; D gene ambiguous. The CDR3 is made up of 13 amino acids. Germline lookup yields CDR1 MNHNS and CDR2 SASEGT. Between the trimmed V and J ends, which lost 2 bases and 5 bases, there was a span of 9 bases. CDR3 DNA: TGTGCCAGCAGTGAAAGCTGGGAATATGGCTACACCTTC. Protein product: CASSESWEYGYTF.

This chain links TRBV4-3 with TRBJ2-3, with TRBD2 identical over 10 bases. The CDR3 spans 16 residues. The germline V gene encodes CDR1 LGHNA and CDR2 YSLEER. With V trimmed by 3 bases and J by 3 bases, 6 bases remained unmatched. In DNA, the CDR3 is TGCGCCAGCAGCCAGACCTCTAGCGGGAGTACAGATACGCAGTATTTT. It yields the protein CASSQTSSGSTDTQYF.

The chain is built from TRBV6-5 and TRBJ1-2, with TRBD1 identical over 7 bases. The germline CDR1 and CDR2 sequences are MNHEY and SVGAGI. CDR3 length: 13 residues. J was trimmed by 8 bases and V by 2 bases; bases with no gene match: 5. The CDR3 sequence: CASSYHTGEGYTF. The DNA for the CDR3 is TGTGCCAGCAGTTACCATACAGGGGAGGGCTACACCTTC.

V gene TRBV11-2 combines with J gene TRBJ2-7, with TRBD2 identical over 11 bases. In germline, CDR1 is SGHAT, CDR2 FQNNGV. The J segment lost 2 bases and the V segment lost 1 base, leaving 7 bases of the junction unmatched. The CDR3 has 17 residues. The CDR3 here is CASSLGGPGLAAYEQYF. CDR3 nucleotide sequence: TGTGCCAGCAGCTTAGGAGGCCCGGGACTAGCGGCCTACGAGCAGTACTTC. The variable domain in full, completed from reference TRBV11-2 and TRBJ2-7, reads EAGVAQSPRYKIIEKRQSVAFWCNPISGHATLYWYQQILGQGPKLLIQFQNNGVVDDSQLPKDRFSAERLKGVDSTLKIQPAKLEDSAVYLCASSLGGPGLAAYEQYFGPGTRLTVT.

V usage is TRBV20-1 and J usage is TRBJ1-2; no clear D gene. The CDR3 runs 8 residues. The V and J ends lost 8 bases and 12 bases respectively, with 10 bases between them. Germline values: CDR1 DFQATT, CDR2 SNEGSKA (reference sequence). The CDR3 spells CSPMGNTF. For the CDR3, the DNA is TGCAGTCCGATGGGAAACACCTTC.